These 21 T cell receptor beta chains came from one sample sequenced in a study of cytomegalovirus exposure and HLA in healthy donors. Primers: 60 Vbeta forward and 13 Jbeta reverse. Libraries were prepared by immunoSEQ multiplex PCR; TCRdb keeps only in-frame clonotypes and omits some of them. The sample contains under 200,000 clones, 65% to 85% of which appear only once. Sequencing input: PBMCs. The origin of the receptors is a woman in her forties in good health and CMV-seropositive.

The rearrangement uses TRBV19 and TRBJ1-5; tentative D call: TRBD1 (5 bases). In germline, CDR1 is LNHDA, CDR2 SQIVND (reference sequence). The CDR3 is made up of 13 amino acids. The V end lost 9 bases, the J end lost 6 bases, and 15 bases lay between the germline ends. CDR3 sequence: CASAPGLGQPQHF. The CDR3 DNA is TGTGCCAGCGCCCCAGGGTTAGGTCAGCCCCAGCATTTT.

This clone was seen just once. This chain's CDR3 is CASSGQTGEFDEAFF. Written as DNA, the CDR3 is TGTGCCAGCAGCGGCCAGACAGGGGAATTTGATGAAGCTTTCTTT. V and J are TRBV21-1 and TRBJ1-1; the table names TRBD1, a call not compared with the DNA. TRBV21-1 is classified as a pseudogene. The CDR3 extends over 15 amino acids.

This clone came up a few times. The chain joins TRBV9 to TRBJ1-1; 7 bases are shared with TRBD1. Looked up from germline, CDR1 is SGDLS and CDR2 is YYNGEE. CDR3 length equals 15 residues. Trimming cost V 4 bases and J 1 base; bases outside gene matches: 7. The CDR3: CASSPDRASNTEAFF. The CDR3 DNA is TGTGCCAGCAGCCCCGACAGGGCTTCGAACACTGAAGCTTTCTTT.

The rearrangement links TRBV4-3 to TRBJ2-1; 10 nucleotides match TRBD2. The CDR3 totals 15 residues. CDR1 and CDR2 from the germline V gene are LGHNA and YSLEER. J gave up 7 bases and V 0 bases, and 3 bases lay outside the gene matches. The chain's CDR3 is CASSQEKLAGNEQFF. The CDR3 DNA sequence: TGCGCCAGCAGCCAAGAAAAACTAGCGGGGAATGAGCAGTTCTTC.

This chain uses TRBV13 with TRBJ2-1, with TRBD2 matching over 7 bases. CDR1 PRHDT and CDR2 FYEKMQ come from the germline V gene (reference sequence). CDR3 length equals 15 residues. V shed 5 bases and J 7 bases; nucleotides not matched to a gene: 11. The CDR3 is CASSRTRGRENEQFF. The CDR3, as DNA: TGTGCCAGCAGCCGGACTCGCGGGAGAGAGAATGAGCAGTTCTTC.

This chain links TRBV5-4 with TRBJ2-7; D is possibly TRBD1 (5 bases). V shed 0 bases and J shed 0 bases, with 16 bases lying between them. Germline V gene lookup returns CDR1 SGHNT and CDR2 YYREEE (reference sequence). The CDR3 is made up of 17 amino acids. In nucleotides, the CDR3 is TGTGCCAGCAGCTTGGCGCGCCAGGGCTATAGCTCCTACGAGCAGTACTTC. Translating gives CASSLARQGYSSYEQYF. Full variable domain (remainder filled in from reference TRBV5-4 and TRBJ2-7): ETGVTQSPTHLIKTRGQQVTLRCSSQSGHNTVSWYQQALGQGPQFIFQYYREEENGRGNFPPRFSGLQFPNYSSELNVNALELDDSALYLCASSLARQGYSSYEQYFGPGTRLTVT.

The chain has TRBV7-2 and TRBJ1-1; the match to TRBD1 covers 7 bases. Germline V CDR1 and CDR2: SGHTA, FQGNSA. This CDR3 has 14 residues. Germline trimming cut 6 bases from V and 7 bases from J; bases unmatched to any gene: 11. The CDR3 here is CASSYWTGPIEAFF. The CDR3 DNA follows: TGTGCCAGCAGTTATTGGACAGGCCCCATTGAAGCTTTCTTT.

The chain employs TRBV5-5 and TRBJ2-7; weak D call: TRBD1 (5 bases). V dropped 2 bases and J dropped 2 bases, with 8 bases sitting between them. CDR1 and CDR2 from the germline V gene are SGHKS and YYEKEE (reference sequence). The CDR3 runs 13 residues. CDR3 region: CASSFEGAYEQYF. In nucleotides, the CDR3 is TGTGCCAGCAGCTTCGAAGGGGCCTACGAGCAGTACTTC.

The V call is TRBV4-3, the J call TRBJ2-1; a weak D match, TRBD1 (5 bases). CDR3 length: 18 residues. The germline V and J ends were trimmed by 0 bases and 5 bases, with 20 bases remaining between them. CDR1 and CDR2 (germline): LGHNA, YSLEER. The CDR3 DNA reads TGCGCCAGCAGCCAAGATGTCTTAGGTTTCAAGGACAACAATGAGCAGTTCTTC. This translates into CASSQDVLGFKDNNEQFF.

The CDR3 bases are TGTGCCAGCAGTTTATGGGAGGACGGGGGGGGAGGTGGGGCCCAGCATTTT. It is translated as CASSLWEDGGGGGAQHF. The chain uses TRBV28 and TRBJ1-5, with D possibly being TRBD1 (5 bases). This CDR3 contains 17 residues. With 0 bases removed from V and 11 bases from J, the gap between germline ends came to 23 bases. Germline-derived CDR1 and CDR2 are MDHEN and SYDVKM.

The chain is built from TRBV25-1 and TRBJ1-4; D remains unclear. The CDR3 contains 12 residues. Germline V CDR1 and CDR2: MGHDK, SYGVNS. The germline V and J ends were trimmed by 3 bases and 11 bases, with 10 bases remaining between them. The CDR3 bases are TGTGCCAGCAGTGACAGGTCTGTGAAACTGTTTTTT. This sequence encodes CASSDRSVKLFF.

The chain joins TRBV18 to TRBJ2-5, with D tentatively TRBD1 (5 bases). CDR1 and CDR2 (germline): KGHSH, LQKENI. The CDR3 runs to 14 residues. The V end was cut by 4 bases, the J end by 3 bases, with 12 bases between. Written as DNA, the CDR3 is TGTGCCAGCTCACGGAATGTCAGGGAAGAGACCCAGTACTTC. Translating it yields CASSRNVREETQYF.

The chain recombines TRBV2 with TRBJ2-1; 13 bases are shared with TRBD2. The ends lost 7 bases at V and 10 bases at J; junction bases unmatched: 19. Looked up from germline, CDR1 is SNHLY and CDR2 is FYNNEI. The CDR3 spans 18 residues. The CDR3 region is CASTPTGGTSGVKWEQFF. The DNA of the CDR3 is TGTGCCAGCACCCCCACGGGCGGGACTAGCGGGGTCAAGTGGGAGCAGTTCTTC.

The chain has TRBV2 and TRBJ1-5, with 7 bases aligning to TRBD1. This CDR3 contains 14 residues. Looked up from germline, CDR1 is SNHLY and CDR2 is FYNNEI. V shed 9 bases, J shed 5 bases, and the junction held 10 bases outside the gene matches. CDR3: CASALTGWDQPQHF. Written as DNA, the CDR3 is TGTGCCAGTGCACTGACAGGGTGGGATCAGCCCCAGCATTTT.

The chain employs TRBV28 and TRBJ1-2; possibly TRBD1 for D (5 bases). Germline lookup yields CDR1 MDHEN and CDR2 SYDVKM. V lost 5 bases to trimming and J lost 2 bases, with 15 bases between them. There are 15 residues in the CDR3. CDR3 coding DNA: TGTGCCAGCAGTCCACCCCCGTCAGGGAACTATGGCTACACCTTC. Encoded protein: CASSPPPSGNYGYTF.

This chain links TRBV28 with TRBJ1-4; a possible D gene is TRBD1 (6 bases). V dropped 7 bases and J dropped 8 bases, with 11 bases sitting between them. Germline assignment: CDR1 MDHEN and CDR2 SYDVKM. The CDR3 has 12 amino acids. The CDR3 nucleotides are TGTGCCAGCACTACAGGGCCCGAAAAACTGTTTTTT. Amino acids: CASTTGPEKLFF.

V gene TRBV4-1 combines with J gene TRBJ2-7; a possible D gene is TRBD2 (5 bases). This CDR3 contains 13 residues. Trimming removed 2 bases at V and 6 bases at J, with 11 bases between. CDR1 and CDR2 (germline): MGHRA, YSYEKL. The CDR3 region has the DNA TGCGCCAGCAGCCAATTGGGAGAGGCCGAGCAGTACTTC. Residues: CASSQLGEAEQYF.

This rearrangement joins TRBV19 to TRBJ2-7; 9 nucleotides align to TRBD2. CDR1 is LNHDA and CDR2 is SQIVND in the germline V gene (reference sequence). V shed 3 bases, J shed 3 bases, and the junction held 6 bases outside the gene matches. The CDR3 consists of 15 residues. The CDR3 spells CASSIESGRLYEQYF. The CDR3 region has the DNA TGTGCCAGTAGTATTGAAAGCGGGAGGCTCTACGAGCAGTACTTC.

The chain links TRBV9 to TRBJ2-7, with 8 bases aligning to TRBD1. The CDR3 covers 14 residues. Unmatched junction bases numbered 5, after V lost 4 bases and J lost 2 bases. Germline CDR1 and CDR2: SGDLS and YYNGEE. The CDR3 here is CASSSGDRPYEQYF. In nucleotides, the CDR3 is TGTGCCAGCAGCTCTGGGGACAGGCCCTACGAGCAGTACTTC. The complete variable domain, with remaining parts taken from reference TRBV9 and TRBJ2-7, reads DSGVTQTPKHLITATGQRVTLRCSPRSGDLSVYWYQQSLDQGLQFLIQYYNGEERAKGNILERFSAQQFPDLHSELNLSSLELGDSALYFCASSSGDRPYEQYFGPGTRLTVT.

The V and J genes are TRBV28 and TRBJ2-1, with D hard to call. This CDR3 spans 15 amino acids. The germline CDR1 and CDR2 sequences are MDHEN and SYDVKM. V lost 6 bases and J 0 bases, leaving 12 bases between the germline ends. CDR3: CASRDSPSSYNEQFF. CDR3 DNA: TGTGCCAGCAGGGATAGCCCGAGCTCCTACAATGAGCAGTTCTTC.

This clone appeared once. V gene TRBV11-3 combines with J gene TRBJ2-5; 10 bases line up with TRBD1. The J call may be incorrect, as the DNA end agrees better with TRBJ2-7. This CDR3 spans 14 amino acids. Germline values: CDR1 SGHNT, CDR2 YENEEA. The CDR3 DNA reads TGTGCCAGCGGGAGGGACAGGGGCGCCTACGAGCAGTACTTC. Translated, it gives CASGRDRGAYEQYF.